Here is one TCR beta chain with its context. The antigen this receptor binds is unknown. Per-base qualities were not stored, and no clone one base away is much larger. The cohort consisted of approximately 670 healthy bone marrow donors. At the time of sampling, all cohort members were nominally healthy, though unrecorded immune exposures were likely present. The donor was CMV seronegative and was included in the group of a few hundred seronegative cohort members. Each donor provided a peripheral blood sample, and peripheral blood mononuclear cells were used for TCR beta sequencing. The Qiagen DNeasy Blood Extraction Kit was used to extract genomic DNA from the blood cell samples. This entry comes from a study of cytomegalovirus exposure and HLA in healthy donors (dated by TCRdb to about 2017). For the study in its entirety: In an earlier analysis of under 600 of the donors, under 300 Gb of sequence data and some 120 million unique TCR beta sequences from 150 million to 200 million T cells were reported. Class I and class II HLA loci were covered by the typing at four-digit resolution. Of the roughly 400 genotyped donors, approximately 80% were placed in the genetic ancestry cluster associated with self-reported Caucasian donors. Typing coverage varied by locus: about 629-630 donors for A, B, C, DRB1 and DQB1; approximately 560 for DQA1; about 590 for DPA1; around 490 for DPB1. An early release that covered about 600 HLA-typed donors contained about 300 gigabases of sequencing data and about 93 million unique TCR sequences. The aim of the study was to test whether cataloging public T cell receptors could identify signatures of past pathogen exposure. All discovery cohort repertoires had been generated using a single sequencing platform. A later genetic analysis used genome-wide SNP genotypes for about 60% of the 666 donors, treating that subset as a discovery cohort. A later analysis re-examined previously published TCR beta repertoires from just over 650 donors and added high-resolution HLA genotyping to investigate patterns of TCR occurrence. Roughly 5 DR-DQ haplotypes were handled as single units for association and clustering, since linkage in the cohort was strong. Among under 450 genotyped donors of the cohort, an average of about 240,000 unique TCR beta nucleotide sequences were sequenced per donor, around 18% of them non-productive. Donor age, sex, ethnicity and CMV serostatus were compiled together with the repertoire data. Besides the first cohort of around 670 subjects, a separate validation cohort made up of around 120 different subjects was used. The study used immunosequencing to profile the T cell repertoires of approximately 630 subjects and linked those repertoires to cytomegalovirus serostatus. Rather than drawing on any new phenotypic data, the later analysis identified candidate immune exposures from TCR beta sequences and the way those sequences occurred across donors. To decide whether each TCR beta V gene segment behaved as functional or pseudogenic, an earlier analysis of some 570 of the donors relied on high-throughput TCR beta sequencing. High-throughput TCR immunosequencing, statistical association of individual TCRs with disease status, and machine learning were combined to predict cytomegalovirus infection status.

Library prep was done by the immunoSEQ multiplex PCR assay. The multiplex PCR relied on a mix of 60 forward primers for TCR Vbeta segments and 13 reverse primers for TCR Jbeta segments. A multiplex PCR assay on genomic DNA amplified the CDR3 region of rearranged TCR beta genes. On the Illumina HiSeq System, the amplified TCR beta libraries were sequenced as 87-base-pair reads. In the paper's pipeline: A later analysis tallied some 79 million unique TCR beta chains across the approximately 670 repertoires, and around 9.9 million of those chains were shared by two or more donors. To remove PCR and sequencing errors, raw reads were error-corrected and collapsed into unique sequences using a nearest-neighbor algorithm that merged closely related sequences. Alignment of CDR3 sequences to IMGT reference sequences was used to assign V, D and J gene segments. For a sequence to be retained, a match of at least six nucleotides was required to both a V gene segment and a J gene segment. Rearrangements were called productive when the CDR3 lacked stop codons and stayed in frame with V and J; all others were non-productive. Following IMGT convention, CDR3 was defined as the stretch from the second conserved V-encoded cysteine up to the conserved J-encoded phenylalanine. In an earlier analysis of roughly 580 of the donors, sequences lacking an unambiguous match to a single V gene segment were excluded. An earlier analysis of several hundred of the donors classified V segments as functional when productive rearrangements were above 56.7% and as segregating when the standard deviation between donors was above 5%. A statistical classification framework was built for diagnosing cytomegalovirus status from the catalog of TCR beta chain sequences. A later analysis assigned V and J genes by comparing TCR nucleotide sequences with IMGT/GENE-DB human TR gene sequences. In a later analysis, CDR3 sequences and most-parsimonious VDJ recombination scenarios were assigned using the TCRdist pipeline. A later analysis defined each TCR beta chain by its CDR3 amino acid sequence plus V-gene family, and excluded reads lacking a unique V-gene family. A later analysis removed 600 or so highly shared, low-generation-probability nucleotide sequences to deal with suspected cross-contamination and a sequencing artifact. In a later analysis, a clonal expansion index for each public chain was calculated from normalized within-repertoire ranks of inferred template counts. Generation probabilities in a later analysis came from a VDJ recombination model fitted to out-of-frame rearrangements, and those results were checked against IGoR. In a later analysis, TCR-TCR, TCR-HLA and TCR-CMV co-occurrence was scored with hypergeometric tests, and a repertoire-size bias correction was applied to TCR pairs. In a later analysis, false discovery rates were estimated by permuting HLA or CMV assignments 20 times. In a later analysis, co-occurring TCRs were grouped with DBSCAN, and TCRdist sequence similarity was added when clustering was performed within HLA-allele-positive subsets. Repertoires with fewer than 30,000 or more than 120,000 public chains were left out of co-occurrence clustering, as were about 5 repertoires with anomalous nucleotide sharing. As stored in TCRdb, this immuneACCESS dataset retains in-frame rearrangements with V and J assigned. A fraction of the clones does not appear; measured against another copy, unresolved V genes explain less than half of the discrepancy, and the remainder lacks a known reason. D and trimming were read from the DNA, whereas the V and J calls and clone size are those reported in that table. In all, the sample holds over 200,000 clones, and almost 80% of those were seen once. The leading ten clones occupy approximately 1.8% of the sample.

Here is what the overall study found, with its caveats: Because HLA typing was unavailable for some donors at each locus, only the typed subset was used in association tests. Compared with equally common non-associated chains, HLA-associated TCR beta chains in a later analysis were more clonally expanded and had lower generation probabilities. This cohort had only TCR beta chains sequenced, and the lack of alpha or paired-chain data limited which features could be detected. A further reported finding was that TCR beta sequences accurately predicted the HLA-A and HLA-B alleles for most subjects in the first cohort. Three of the identified cytomegalovirus-associated TCR beta chains were confirmed in vitro to be specific for cytomegalovirus antigens. The sequencing pipeline was judged likely to have produced a cluster of highly shared sequence variants as a technical artifact. According to a later analysis, TCR association rates differed among HLA loci, with DRB1 alleles showing the most associated TCRs and HLA-C alleles showing the fewest. A later analysis found that most CMV-associated TCR beta chains appeared HLA-restricted, with HLA associations seemingly driven largely by CMV exposure. An association between a missense DCLRE1C variant and V-gene and J-gene trimming of TCR beta chains was found in a later genetic analysis and replicated in an independent cohort. The study listed 150 to 200 TCR beta chains as associated with cytomegalovirus. At a false discovery rate of 0.05, a later analysis linked under 20,000 TCR beta sequences to specific HLA alleles. In both the original and validation cohorts, the classifier was reported to diagnose cytomegalovirus status with high specificity and sensitivity. According to the authors, the approach could potentially be generalized to other disease states and immunological phenotypes. Several of the top co-occurrence clusters appeared to be linked to parvovirus B19, influenza, CMV and Epstein-Barr virus, according to a later analysis. CMV serostatus was the only immune exposure information available for the cohort. Most TCR sequences were observed very rarely across donors, whereas some public TCRs were present in many individuals. Sequencing depth was assumed to be roughly uniform across donors in the presence/absence analyses, though that assumption may not hold. When HLA alleles, especially DR and DQ, strongly co-occurred, attributing TCR associations to individual alleles was difficult. Because counts were too low, approximately 18 rarely observed V segments, including chromosome 9 orphons, were excluded from the earlier analysis of fewer than 650 of the donors. Correlated functional status among segregating V segments might be attributable to linkage disequilibrium, but an unknown experimental factor could not be ruled out. In an earlier analysis of fewer than 700 of the donors, most TCR beta V segments appeared in productive rearrangements about 87% or about 30% of the time, broadly matching IMGT annotations. Compared with the 666-donor mean, donors in an Asian-associated ancestry cluster had fewer N-insertions in productive TCRs, according to a later genetic analysis.

This clonotype was sampled from a male donor in good health and CMV-seronegative. Sequencing was performed on PBMCs.

CDR3 reads: CASSLEPPRGRTYEQYF. The DNA reads TGTGCCAGCAGCTTAGAACCCCCTCGCGGGAGGACGTACGAGCAGTACTTC. The V and J segments used are TRBV11-2 and TRBJ2-7; a stretch of 8 junction bases matches TRBD2. CDR1 and CDR2 are drawn from the germline V gene: SGHAT, FQNNGV. From cysteine to phenylalanine, the CDR3 is 17 amino acids long. Left in the record is the CDR3 DNA by itself, 51 bases read in frame from the first base. Relative to germline, V is missing 0 bases and J is missing 4 bases, with 11 bases of the junction outside any gene match.